Listed here are 8 T cell receptor beta chains from one sample, sequenced in a study of OX40 agonist ivuxolimab in advanced cancers. Clones were sequenced by immunoSEQ multiplex PCR, and TCRdb holds only the in-frame ones, with some missing. This sample has around 40,000 clones; about 90% occur once, and the top ten carry 0.38%. Sample: CD4+ or CD8+ T cells sorted from blood, taken in a trial of the OX40 agonist ivuxolimab. These receptors came from an adult with an advanced solid tumor such as melanoma, head and neck, liver or kidney cancer.

The chain joins TRBV19 to TRBJ2-3; TRBD2 aligns across 8 bases. Germline V gene lookup returns CDR1 LNHDA and CDR2 SQIVND (reference sequence). Unmatched junction bases numbered 16, after V lost 5 bases and J lost 3 bases. The CDR3 has 18 amino acids. CDR3 amino acids: CASSPDPSGLLGTDTQYF. The CDR3, as DNA: TGTGCCAGTAGTCCGGACCCTAGCGGGCTACTGGGTACAGATACGCAGTATTTT. Variable domain in full (rest from reference TRBV19 and TRBJ2-3): DGGITQSPKYLFRKEGQNVTLSCEQNLNHDAMYWYRQDPGQGLRLIYYSQIVNDFQKGDIAEGYSVSREKKESFPLTVTSAQKNPTAFYLCASSPDPSGLLGTDTQYFGPGTRLTVL.

The V and J genes are TRBV5-4 and TRBJ2-1, with 7 bases fitting TRBD2. The V and J ends lost 0 bases and 5 bases, in that order; junction bases with no gene match: 8. CDR1 and CDR2 (germline): SGHNT, YYREEE (reference sequence). The CDR3 consists of 16 residues. The CDR3 sequence is CASSLGGVAGDNEQFF. CDR3 coding DNA: TGTGCCAGCAGCTTGGGAGGAGTCGCGGGGGACAATGAGCAGTTCTTC.

A few counts support this clone. The V gene is TRBV5-1, the J gene TRBJ1-1; possibly TRBD1 for D (6 bases). The V gene's germline CDR1 is SGHRS and CDR2 YFSETQ. V gave up 1 base and J gave up 0 bases, with 10 bases separating them. This CDR3 spans 15 amino acids. The CDR3 loop is CASSLRGGMNTEAFF. The CDR3 DNA reads TGCGCCAGCAGCTTGAGGGGGGGCATGAACACTGAAGCTTTCTTT. Complete variable domain (other parts from reference TRBV5-1 and TRBJ1-1): KAGVTQTPRYLIKTRGQQVTLSCSPISGHRSVSWYQQTPGQGLQFLFEYFSETQRNKGNFPGRFSGRQFSNSRSEMNVSTLELGDSALYLCASSLRGGMNTEAFFGQGTRLTVV.

A word on this clone: Relative to the germline gene, one junction end is altered; a read error may explain this. The V and J genes are TRBV7-7 and TRBJ2-5; the D gene is possibly TRBD2 (5 bases). The CDR3 is 14 residues long. Germline V lookup: CDR1 SSHAT, CDR2 FNYEAQ (reference sequence). The CDR3 nucleotides are TGTGCTAGCAGCTTAGCGACTACTCAAGAGACCCAGTACTTC. Its translation is CASSLATTQETQYF.

V gene TRBV19 combines with J gene TRBJ2-6, with 7 bases fitting TRBD1. CDR3 length: 18 amino acids. The germline V gene has CDR1 LNHDA and CDR2 SQIVND (reference sequence). Trimming removed 5 bases from V and 0 bases from J; junction bases left unmatched: 10. As DNA, the CDR3 is TGTGCCAGTAGTGCCCCGACAGGGATGTTCTCTGGGGCCAACGTCCTGACTTTC. Translated: CASSAPTGMFSGANVLTF.

This chain connects TRBV11-1 to TRBJ1-1; 9 bases line up with TRBD1. CDR3 size: 16 residues. The V and J ends lost 5 bases and 0 bases, in that order; junction bases with no gene match: 7. The germline CDR1 and CDR2 sequences are SGHAT and FQDESV (reference sequence). CDR3 sequence (DNA): TGTGCCAGCAGCAGGGACAGGGAGGTGATGAACACTGAAGCTTTCTTT. It codes for CASSRDREVMNTEAFF.

The chain carries TRBV6-6 and TRBJ1-2, with a tentative D call TRBD1 (6 bases). The CDR3 contains 12 residues. Trimming pared 0 bases from V and 9 bases from J, leaving 8 bases between. CDR1 MNHNY and CDR2 SVGAGI come from the germline V gene (reference sequence). Here the CDR3 DNA reads TGTGCCAGCAGTTACTCAACAGGGAGCTACACCTTC. It yields the protein CASSYSTGSYTF.

The chain employs TRBV9 and TRBJ2-7, with D possibly TRBD1 on 5 matching bases. The CDR3 covers 14 residues. With 0 bases removed from V and 8 bases from J, the gap between germline ends came to 15 bases. Germline V gives CDR1 SGDLS, CDR2 YYNGEE. Written as DNA, the CDR3 is TGTGCCAGCAGCGTAGAAGGGGCCGGGTACAAGCAGTACTTC. This sequence encodes CASSVEGAGYKQYF. Looking up the rest from reference TRBV9 and TRBJ2-7 gives the full variable domain: DSGVTQTPKHLITATGQRVTLRCSPRSGDLSVYWYQQSLDQGLQFLIQYYNGEERAKGNILERFSAQQFPDLHSELNLSSLELGDSALYFCASSVEGAGYKQYFGPGTRLTVT.